The source of this TCR beta chain is a study of siplizumab effects on memory and regulatory T cells. There are 14 residues in the CDR3. Germline lookup yields CDR1 SGHTA and CDR2 FQGNSA. Trimming removed 1 base at V and 8 bases at J, with 13 bases between. Sequencing used immunoSEQ multiplex PCR; TCRdb keeps in-frame clones, though not all of them. Found here are approximately 100,000 clones, 94% of them singletons; the top ten hold approximately 0.61%. About this clone itself: The antigen remains undetermined.

Study-level points and caveats: In controls, less than 30% of mappable alloreactive CD4+ clones were Treg-derived on average, versus around 71% with siplizumab. Proliferating Tregs from siplizumab cultures lacked functional confirmation of suppression. Contribution to the alloresponse seemed major for naive T cells, which also seemed more diverse than memory cells. In the presence of siplizumab, alloreactive sequences traceable to unstimulated CD4+ memory cells were significantly reduced.

The sequence came from a human donor in good health. Sequences were obtained from Tregs sorted from blood. The chain combines TRBV7-2 with TRBJ2-3; D uncertain. The CDR3 loop reads CASSLETGRGTQYF. In DNA form, the CDR3 reads TGTGCCAGCAGCTTAGAGACCGGTCGAGGTACGCAGTATTTT.